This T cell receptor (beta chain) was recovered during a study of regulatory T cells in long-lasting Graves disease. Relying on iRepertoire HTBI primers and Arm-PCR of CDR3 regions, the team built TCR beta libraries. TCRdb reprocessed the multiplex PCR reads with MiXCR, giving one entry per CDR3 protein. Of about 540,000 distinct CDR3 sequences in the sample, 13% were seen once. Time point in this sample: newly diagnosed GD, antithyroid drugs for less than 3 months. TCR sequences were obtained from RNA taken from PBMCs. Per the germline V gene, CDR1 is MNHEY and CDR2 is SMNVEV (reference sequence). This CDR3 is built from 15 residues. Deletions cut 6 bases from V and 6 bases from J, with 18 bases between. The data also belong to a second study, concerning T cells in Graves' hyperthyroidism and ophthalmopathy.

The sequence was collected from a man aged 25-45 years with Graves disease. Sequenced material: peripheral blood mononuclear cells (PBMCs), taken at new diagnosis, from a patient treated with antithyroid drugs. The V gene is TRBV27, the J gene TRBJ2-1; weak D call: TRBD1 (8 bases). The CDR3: CASSNRGGRGNEQFF. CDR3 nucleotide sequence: TGTGCCAGCAGCAACAGGGGGGGGAGGGGCAATGAGCAGTTCTTC.